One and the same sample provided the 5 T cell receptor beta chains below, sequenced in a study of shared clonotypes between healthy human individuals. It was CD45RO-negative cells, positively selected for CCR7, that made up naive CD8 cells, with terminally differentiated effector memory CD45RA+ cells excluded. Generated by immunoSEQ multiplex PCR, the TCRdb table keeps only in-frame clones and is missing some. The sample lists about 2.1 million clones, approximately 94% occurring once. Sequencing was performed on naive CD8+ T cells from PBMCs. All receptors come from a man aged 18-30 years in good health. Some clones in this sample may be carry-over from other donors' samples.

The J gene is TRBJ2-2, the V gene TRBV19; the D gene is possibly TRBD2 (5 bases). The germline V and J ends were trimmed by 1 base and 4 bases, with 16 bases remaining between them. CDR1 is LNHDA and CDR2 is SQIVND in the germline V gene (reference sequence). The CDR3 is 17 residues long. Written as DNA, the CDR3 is TGTGCCAGTAGTATAGGCCCCCAGCGGCGGAGCACCGGGGAGCTGTTTTTT. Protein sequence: CASSIGPQRRSTGELFF.

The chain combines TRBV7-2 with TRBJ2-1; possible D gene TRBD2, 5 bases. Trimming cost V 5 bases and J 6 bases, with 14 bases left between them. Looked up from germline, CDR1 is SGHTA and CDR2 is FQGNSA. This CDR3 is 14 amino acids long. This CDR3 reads CASSPGLLGNEQFF. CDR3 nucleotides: TGTGCCAGCAGCCCTGGACTCTTGGGCAATGAGCAGTTCTTC.

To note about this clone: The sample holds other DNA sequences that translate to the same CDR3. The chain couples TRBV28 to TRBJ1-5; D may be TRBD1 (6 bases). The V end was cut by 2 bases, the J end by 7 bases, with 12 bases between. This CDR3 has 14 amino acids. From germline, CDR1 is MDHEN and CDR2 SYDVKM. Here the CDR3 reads CASSLRGARQPQHF. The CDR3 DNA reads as TGTGCCAGCAGTTTACGGGGGGCACGGCAGCCCCAGCATTTT.

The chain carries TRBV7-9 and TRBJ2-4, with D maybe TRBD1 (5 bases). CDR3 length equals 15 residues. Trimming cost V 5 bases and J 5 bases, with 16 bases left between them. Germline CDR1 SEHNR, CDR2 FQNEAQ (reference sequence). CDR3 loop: CASSQGLAWENIQYF. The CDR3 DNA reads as TGTGCCAGCAGCCAGGGTTTAGCATGGGAAAACATTCAGTACTTC.

This CDR3 reads CASSEGHNGYTF. CDR3 DNA sequence: TGTGCCAGCAGTGAAGGTCACAACGGCTACACCTTC. The chain joins TRBV6-1 to TRBJ1-2; D is uncertain. Germline values: CDR1 MNHNS, CDR2 SASEGT. V was clipped by 1 base and J by 8 bases, with 8 bases between them. CDR3 length: 12 amino acids.